This T cell receptor beta chain was captured in a study of graft-versus-host responses after intestinal transplantation. Study at large: Recipients received multivisceral, liver-intestinal, or isolated intestinal transplants. Following induction with anti-thymocyte globulin, all recipients were given tacrolimus and steroids for about three years.

CDR3 length equals 15 residues. Germline V gene lookup returns CDR1 SGDLS and CDR2 YYNGEE. V shed 0 bases and J shed 4 bases, with 10 bases lying between them. Clones were read by immunoSEQ multiplex PCR, and TCRdb kept only the in-frame ones, dropping some. The table lists around 70,000 clones, more than 70% of them singletons. Notes on this clone: Its antigen is as yet unknown.

The sequencing used unstimulated CD8+ T cells sorted from spleen or lymph node cells, collected before intestinal transplant. The origin of this receptor is a human donor who received an intestinal transplant. This rearrangement joins TRBV9 to TRBJ2-2; the D gene is possibly TRBD1 (6 bases). This CDR3 reads CASSVEWGLTGELFF. The CDR3, as DNA: TGTGCCAGCAGCGTAGAATGGGGGCTCACCGGGGAGCTGTTTTTT.